This TCR beta chain was identified in a study of blood T cell repertoires in COVID-19. Study details: There were acute and convalescent COVID-19 samples, and they came from the United States, Italy and Spain. T cells, B-cell-depleted T cells, or PBMCs provided the cDNA or gDNA that served as material.

The CDR3 is 15 amino acids. Germline V lookup: CDR1 KGHSH, CDR2 LQKENI. V lost 0 bases and J 6 bases, leaving 15 bases between the germline ends. The protocol was immunoSEQ multiplex PCR, while the TCRdb copy is restricted to in-frame clones and leaves out a portion. The sample lists about 360,000 clones, around nine tenths seen once, with 7.1% in the top ten. This TCR derives from a woman aged 55-69 years with COVID-19, enrolled during active disease. The V call is TRBV18, the J call TRBJ2-7, with D possibly matching TRBD2 (6 bases). Input material: peripheral blood. The CDR3 coding sequence is TGTGCCAGCTCACCACCGGCGGGGTTATGGGTCGAGCAGTACTTC. Protein sequence: CASSPPAGLWVEQYF.